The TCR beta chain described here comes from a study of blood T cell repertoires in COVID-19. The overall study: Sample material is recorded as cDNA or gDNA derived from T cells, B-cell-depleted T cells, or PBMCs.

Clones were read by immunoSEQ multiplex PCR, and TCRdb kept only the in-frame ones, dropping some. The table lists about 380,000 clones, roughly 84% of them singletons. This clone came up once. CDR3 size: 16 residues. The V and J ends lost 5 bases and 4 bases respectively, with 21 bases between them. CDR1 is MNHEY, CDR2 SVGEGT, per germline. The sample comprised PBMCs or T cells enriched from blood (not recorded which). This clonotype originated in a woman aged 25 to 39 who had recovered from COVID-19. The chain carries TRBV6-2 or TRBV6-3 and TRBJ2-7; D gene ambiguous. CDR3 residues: CASSIWASPRSYEQYF. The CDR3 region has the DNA TGTGCCAGCAGTATCTGGGCTTCTCCAAGATCTTACGAGCAGTACTTC.